These T cell receptor beta chains were read from a single sample in a study of cytomegalovirus exposure and HLA in healthy donors. Generated by immunoSEQ multiplex PCR, the TCRdb table keeps only in-frame clones and is missing some. The sample carries approximately 190,000 clones, about nine tenths recorded once. Sequencing used PBMCs. The source of these receptors is a boy aged 2 to 10 in good health and CMV-seronegative. Each CDR3 is given with its conserved first and last residue. A D gene is named only where the DNA matches it firmly. Clone size is shown for a subset of rows, as once, few, many or a class of expanded clone.

j_gene	d_gene	v_gene	abundance	CDR3aa	CDR3nt
TRBJ1-3	TRBD1	TRBV5-4	NA	CASIEGTGPGNTIYF	TGTGCCAGCATCGAAGGGACAGGGCCGGGAAACACCATATATTTT
TRBJ2-7	NA	TRBV29-1	NA	CSVEALDRYSYEQYF	TGCAGCGTTGAAGCCCTAGACAGGTACTCCTACGAGCAGTACTTC
TRBJ2-2	TRBD1	TRBV10-3	NA	CAITRDRGELFF	TGTGCCATCACCCGGGACAGGGGGGAGCTGTTTTTT
TRBJ2-4	NA	TRBV28	NA	CASSLVGGVRVVAKNIQYF	TGTGCCAGCAGTTTAGTAGGGGGGGTACGGGTGGTAGCCAAAAACATTCAGTACTTC
TRBJ2-1	NA	TRBV27	NA	CASSWVADNEQFF	TGTGCCAGCAGTTGGGTAGCGGACAATGAGCAGTTCTTC
TRBJ1-1	NA	TRBV27	NA	CASSFLQGRTEAFF	TGTGCCAGCAGTTTTCTTCAGGGGCGGACTGAAGCTTTCTTT
TRBJ1-5	NA	TRBV19	NA	CASRLSEVNQPQHF	TGTGCCAGTAGGCTCTCTGAGGTCAATCAGCCCCAGCATTTT
TRBJ2-5	NA	TRBV13	NA	CASSPRTVETQYF	TGTGCCAGCAGCCCCCGGACTGTTGAGACCCAGTACTTC
TRBJ1-5	NA	TRBV27	NA	CASSRGGQPQHF	TGTGCCAGCAGTCGGGGAGGCCAGCCCCAGCATTTT
TRBJ1-1	NA	TRBV10-2	NA	CASSAEIRGTEAFF	TGCGCCAGCAGTGCTGAGATAAGGGGGACTGAAGCTTTCTTT
TRBJ2-7	TRBD2	TRBV30	NA	CAWSVWRTSGIPYEQYF	TGTGCCTGGAGTGTATGGCGGACTAGCGGGATCCCCTACGAGCAGTACTTC
TRBJ2-7	NA	TRBV11-2	NA	CASSLLTYEQYF	TGTGCCAGCAGCTTATTAACCTACGAGCAGTACTTC
TRBJ2-3	TRBD2	TRBV6-5	NA	CASSYSTSGGGTQYF	TGTGCCAGCAGTTACTCTACTAGCGGGGGAGGTACGCAGTATTTT
TRBJ2-2	TRBD1	TRBV30	NA	CATGEITGELFF	TGTGCTACAGGGGAGATAACCGGGGAGCTGTTTTTT
TRBJ2-2	TRBD1	TRBV6-5	once	CASTTGETNTGELFF	TGTGCCAGCACAACAGGGGAAACGAACACCGGGGAGCTGTTTTTT
TRBJ2-5	NA	TRBV2	NA	CASRSSDQETQYF	TGTGCCAGCAGGTCTAGCGACCAAGAGACCCAGTACTTC
TRBJ2-3	NA	TRBV4-1	NA	CASSQVESELDTQYF	TGCGCCAGCAGCCAAGTTGAATCGGAGCTAGATACGCAGTATTTT
TRBJ1-4	TRBD1	TRBV5-1	NA	CASRSGQGGPATNEKLFF	TGCGCCAGCAGATCTGGACAGGGTGGCCCTGCAACTAATGAAAAACTGTTTTTT
TRBJ2-1	TRBD2	TRBV4-1	NA	CASSQPTSGRDGEQFF	TGCGCCAGCAGCCAACCGACTAGCGGGAGGGATGGTGAGCAGTTCTTC
TRBJ1-2	TRBD1	TRBV27	NA	CASSLLGDRGRGGYTF	TGTGCCAGCAGTTTACTAGGGGACAGGGGGCGAGGTGGCTACACCTTC
TRBJ2-1	TRBD2	TRBV4-1	NA	CASSPSGTPGNEQFF	TGCGCCAGCAGCCCCAGCGGGACCCCAGGGAATGAGCAGTTCTTC
TRBJ1-2	NA	TRBV6-1	NA	CASSEGGTIDYGYTF	TGTGCCAGCAGTGAAGGTGGGACAATTGACTATGGCTACACCTTC
TRBJ1-4	TRBD1	TRBV9	NA	CASSSTGVEKLFF	TGTGCCAGCAGCTCTACAGGGGTGGAAAAACTGTTTTTT
TRBJ2-3	TRBD2	TRBV2	NA	CASSVSGGAGNTQYF	TGTGCCAGCAGTGTTAGCGGGGGGGCCGGGAATACGCAGTATTTT
TRBJ1-1	TRBD1	TRBV6-5	NA	CASSYQGAMNTEAFF	TGTGCCAGCAGTTACCAGGGGGCGATGAACACTGAAGCTTTCTTT
TRBJ2-1	TRBD2	TRBV6-1	NA	CASSARRGGDNEQFF	TGTGCCAGCAGTGCCCGGCGCGGGGGAGACAATGAGCAGTTCTTC
TRBJ1-3	NA	TRBV19	NA	CASSIESSGNTIYF	TGTGCCAGTAGTATCGAGAGCTCTGGAAACACCATATATTTT
TRBJ2-3	NA	TRBV28	NA	CASTSTADTQYF	TGTGCCAGCACCTCCACGGCAGATACGCAGTATTTT
TRBJ2-7	TRBD1	TRBV28	NA	CASSGGTGGSYEQYF	TGTGCCAGCAGTGGAGGGACAGGGGGCTCCTACGAGCAGTACTTC
TRBJ1-6	NA	TRBV30	NA	CAWSVGQGNSPLHF	TGTGCCTGGAGTGTAGGCCAGGGGAATTCACCCCTCCACTTT
TRBJ2-7	NA	TRBV6-1	NA	CASRMGSLGSYEQYF	TGTGCCAGCAGGATGGGCTCCCTTGGCTCCTACGAGCAGTACTTC
TRBJ1-1	NA	TRBV7-9	NA	CASSLKDKEAFF	TGTGCCAGCAGCCTTAAGGACAAGGAAGCTTTCTTT
TRBJ1-5	TRBD1	TRBV27	NA	CASSQPQGNKPQHF	TGTGCCAGCAGTCAGCCACAGGGGAATAAGCCCCAGCATTTT
TRBJ1-6	TRBD1	TRBV27	NA	CASRTRPDRGFSPLHF	TGTGCCAGCAGAACTCGGCCCGACAGGGGTTTTTCACCCCTCCACTTT
TRBJ1-1	NA	TRBV30	NA	CAWETASGTEAFF	TGTGCCTGGGAGACAGCAAGTGGGACTGAAGCTTTCTTT
TRBJ1-1	TRBD1	TRBV28	NA	CASSYRQGNTEAFF	TGTGCCAGCAGTTACCGACAGGGGAACACTGAAGCTTTCTTT
TRBJ2-7	NA	TRBV11-2	NA	CASSDSSEDLLWYEQYF	TGTGCCAGCAGCGATTCCTCGGAGGATCTTCTTTGGTACGAGCAGTACTTC
TRBJ1-2	NA	TRBV28	NA	CASRPTGEAGGYTF	TGTGCCAGCAGGCCCACCGGGGAGGCGGGCGGCTACACCTTC
TRBJ2-5	NA	TRBV10-1	NA	CASSVSAGREQYF	TGCGCCAGCAGTGTTTCGGCAGGGCGTGAGCAGTACTTC